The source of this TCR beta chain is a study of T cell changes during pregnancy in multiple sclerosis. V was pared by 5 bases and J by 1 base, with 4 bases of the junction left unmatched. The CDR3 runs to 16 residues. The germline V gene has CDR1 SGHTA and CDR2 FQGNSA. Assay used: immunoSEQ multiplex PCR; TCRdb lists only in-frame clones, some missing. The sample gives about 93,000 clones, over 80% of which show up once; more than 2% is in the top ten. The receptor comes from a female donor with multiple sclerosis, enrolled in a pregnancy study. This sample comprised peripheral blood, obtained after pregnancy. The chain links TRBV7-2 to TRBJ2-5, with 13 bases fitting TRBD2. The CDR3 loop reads CASSITSGGAQETQYF. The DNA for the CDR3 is TGTGCCAGCAGCATAACTAGCGGGGGGGCCCAAGAGACCCAGTACTTC.